These T cell receptor beta chains were read from a single sample in a study of Graves' ophthalmopathy and Graves' hyperthyroidism. TCRdb processed the multiplex PCR reads anew with MiXCR; each CDR3 protein has one entry. The repertoire includes approximately 480,000 distinct CDR3 sequences, roughly an eighth of them detected once, and 9.8% sits in the top ten. The specimen sequenced was blood. Receptors originate from a woman aged 30 to 39 with Graves' ophthalmopathy. Each CDR3 is given with its conserved first and last residue. A D gene is named only where the DNA matches it firmly. Expanded clones are given a class, and other clones once, few, many or no size at all.

clone_size: many
d_call: -
j_call: TRBJ1-1
v_call: TRBV28
cdr3_aa: CASSLYPAGRETEAFF
cdr3_nt: TGTGCCAGCAGTTTATACCCCGCAGGGAGGGAAACTGAAGCTTTCTTT

clone_size: many
d_call: TRBD1
j_call: TRBJ2-7
v_call: TRBV18
cdr3_aa: CASSLRTTGGPYEQYF
cdr3_nt: TGTGCCAGCTCACTGCGAACTACAGGGGGCCCCTACGAGCAGTACTTC

clone_size: many
d_call: -
j_call: TRBJ2-7
v_call: TRBV6-5
cdr3_aa: CASSSVDHQSYEQYF
cdr3_nt: TGTGCCAGCAGTTCCGTGGACCACCAATCCTACGAGCAGTACTTC

clone_size: many
d_call: -
j_call: TRBJ1-5
v_call: TRBV7-9
cdr3_aa: CASGWGNQPQHF
cdr3_nt: TGTGCCAGCGGTTGGGGGAATCAGCCCCAGCATTTT

clone_size: -
d_call: -
j_call: TRBJ2-7
v_call: TRBV11-2
cdr3_aa: CASSSPSYEQCF
cdr3_nt: TGTGCCAGCAGCTCACCGAGTTACGAGCAGTGCTTC

clone_size: few
d_call: -
j_call: TRBJ1-6
v_call: TRBV19
cdr3_aa: CASSIDPTGFNSPLHF
cdr3_nt: TGTGCCAGTAGTATAGATCCGACAGGTTTTAATTCACCCCTCCACTTT

clone_size: few
d_call: TRBD1
j_call: TRBJ2-7
v_call: TRBV28
cdr3_aa: CASTSRDRGPLEQYF
cdr3_nt: TGTGCCAGCACCTCGCGGGACAGGGGCCCTCTCGAGCAGTACTTC

clone_size: -
d_call: TRBD1
j_call: TRBJ2-5
v_call: TRBV28
cdr3_aa: CASSSAGTEETQYF
cdr3_nt: TGTGCCAGCAGTTCCGCCGGGACAGAAGAGACCCAGTACTTC

clone_size: few
d_call: -
j_call: TRBJ2-7
v_call: TRBV3-1
cdr3_aa: CASSQGSEQYF
cdr3_nt: TGTGCCAGCAGCCAAGGTAGCGAGCAGTACTTC

clone_size: few
d_call: -
j_call: TRBJ1-2
v_call: TRBV11-2
cdr3_aa: CASSFPGASGGYTF
cdr3_nt: TGTGCCAGCAGCTTCCCCGGGGCTTCAGGTGGCTACACCTTC

clone_size: many
d_call: -
j_call: TRBJ2-5
v_call: TRBV18
cdr3_aa: CASSFIRAKIQETQYF
cdr3_nt: TGTGCCAGCTCATTCATTCGGGCCAAAATCCAAGAGACCCAGTACTTC

clone_size: many
d_call: -
j_call: TRBJ2-5
v_call: TRBV7-3
cdr3_aa: CASSSRAIGETQYF
cdr3_nt: TGTGCCAGCAGCTCCCGGGCAATAGGGGAGACCCAGTACTTC

clone_size: few
d_call: -
j_call: TRBJ1-1
v_call: TRBV6-1
cdr3_aa: CATSRGGLHTEAFF
cdr3_nt: TGTGCCACCTCAAGGGGGGGCCTCCACACTGAAGCTTTCTTT

clone_size: -
d_call: -
j_call: TRBJ2-7
v_call: TRBV13
cdr3_aa: CASSPRGHEQYF
cdr3_nt: TGTGCCAGCAGCCCGAGGGGCCACGAGCAGTACTTC

clone_size: many
d_call: TRBD2
j_call: TRBJ2-4
v_call: TRBV11-2
cdr3_aa: CASSSSRLAGGGENIQYF
cdr3_nt: TGTGCCAGCAGCTCCTCGCGACTAGCGGGAGGTGGGGAAAACATTCAGTACTTC

clone_size: many
d_call: -
j_call: TRBJ2-7
v_call: TRBV20-1
cdr3_aa: CSARDFQGGFHEQYF
cdr3_nt: TGCAGTGCTAGAGATTTCCAGGGCGGCTTCCACGAGCAGTACTTC

clone_size: few
d_call: -
j_call: TRBJ1-1
v_call: TRBV6-1
cdr3_aa: CASRGVQSTEACF
cdr3_nt: TGTGCCAGCAGGGGGGTCCAGAGCACTGAAGCTTGCTTT

clone_size: many
d_call: -
j_call: TRBJ1-1
v_call: TRBV29-1
cdr3_aa: CSVDPAGSTEAFF
cdr3_nt: TGCAGCGTTGACCCGGCGGGTAGCACTGAAGCTTTCTTT

clone_size: many
d_call: -
j_call: TRBJ1-2
v_call: TRBV30
cdr3_aa: CACSQGYGYTF
cdr3_nt: TGTGCCTGTTCGCAGGGATATGGCTACACCTTC

clone_size: many
d_call: TRBD2
j_call: TRBJ2-7
v_call: TRBV30
cdr3_aa: CAWTSGEKYEQYF
cdr3_nt: TGTGCCTGGACTAGCGGAGAAAAATACGAGCAGTACTTC

clone_size: few
d_call: -
j_call: TRBJ2-5
v_call: TRBV14
cdr3_aa: CASSQEAGWRETQYF
cdr3_nt: TGTGCCAGCAGCCAAGAGGCAGGGTGGAGAGAGACCCAGTACTTC

clone_size: -
d_call: TRBD1
j_call: TRBJ2-7
v_call: TRBV20-1
cdr3_aa: CSARDRTGFDEQYF
cdr3_nt: TGCAGTGCTAGAGATCGGACAGGCTTTGACGAGCAGTACTTC

clone_size: few
d_call: -
j_call: TRBJ2-7
v_call: TRBV4-1
cdr3_aa: CASSKDSDSYEQYF
cdr3_nt: TGCGCCAGCAGCAAGGACAGTGACTCCTACGAGCAGTACTTC

clone_size: many
d_call: -
j_call: TRBJ1-1
v_call: TRBV20-1
cdr3_aa: CSARNSRNTEAFF
cdr3_nt: TGCAGTGCTAGAAACAGCAGAAACACTGAAGCTTTCTTT

clone_size: many
d_call: -
j_call: TRBJ1-5
v_call: TRBV4-1
cdr3_aa: CASSQVKLGLDRTNQPQHF
cdr3_nt: TGCGCCAGCAGCCAAGTCAAACTTGGTTTGGACAGAACAAATCAGCCCCAGCATTTT

clone_size: many
d_call: -
j_call: TRBJ2-7
v_call: TRBV27
cdr3_aa: CASSETGDYEQYF
cdr3_nt: TGTGCCAGCAGTGAGACGGGTGACTACGAGCAGTACTTC

clone_size: many
d_call: -
j_call: TRBJ1-1
v_call: TRBV12-3/TRBV12-4
cdr3_aa: CASSTGLVEAFF
cdr3_nt: TGTGCCAGCAGTACAGGGTTGGTTGAAGCTTTCTTT

clone_size: many
d_call: -
j_call: TRBJ2-7
v_call: TRBV6-5
cdr3_aa: CASTGDGTYEQYF
cdr3_nt: TGTGCCAGCACCGGGGACGGTACCTACGAGCAGTACTTC

clone_size: many
d_call: TRBD1
j_call: TRBJ1-5
v_call: TRBV9
cdr3_aa: CASSPTGGRQPQHF
cdr3_nt: TGTGCCAGCAGCCCGACAGGGGGTAGGCAGCCCCAGCATTTT

clone_size: many
d_call: TRBD2
j_call: TRBJ2-5
v_call: TRBV9
cdr3_aa: CASSVGTSGGHQETQYF
cdr3_nt: TGTGCCAGCAGCGTAGGGACTAGCGGGGGACACCAAGAGACCCAGTACTTC

clone_size: many
d_call: -
j_call: TRBJ1-2
v_call: TRBV6-5
cdr3_aa: CASSSPAGYTF
cdr3_nt: TGTGCCAGCAGTTCCCCAGCTGGCTACACCTTC

clone_size: many
d_call: TRBD1
j_call: TRBJ2-5
v_call: TRBV20-1
cdr3_aa: CSADGTGDQETQYF
cdr3_nt: TGCAGTGCCGATGGGACAGGAGATCAAGAGACCCAGTACTTC

clone_size: -
d_call: -
j_call: TRBJ2-7
v_call: TRBV20-1
cdr3_aa: CSASSFGGTSGTEQYF
cdr3_nt: TGCAGTGCCAGCAGTTTCGGTGGCACCTCCGGGACCGAGCAGTACTTC

clone_size: many
d_call: TRBD1
j_call: TRBJ1-2
v_call: TRBV6-1
cdr3_aa: CASSVRDRGYGYTF
cdr3_nt: TGTGCCAGCAGTGTCCGGGACAGGGGGTATGGCTACACCTTC

clone_size: many
d_call: TRBD1
j_call: TRBJ2-4
v_call: TRBV28
cdr3_aa: CASSSGRQGAKNIQYF
cdr3_nt: TGTGCCAGCAGTTCGGGACGACAGGGCGCCAAAAACATTCAGTACTTC

clone_size: many
d_call: TRBD1
j_call: TRBJ1-1
v_call: TRBV20-1
cdr3_aa: CSARGGQGVKAFF
cdr3_nt: TGCAGTGCTAGAGGTGGACAGGGGGTAAAAGCTTTCTTT

clone_size: many
d_call: TRBD1
j_call: TRBJ2-5
v_call: TRBV4-1
cdr3_aa: CASSQRTGGTQYF
cdr3_nt: TGCGCCAGCAGCCAACGGACAGGGGGGACCCAGTACTTC

clone_size: -
d_call: TRBD1
j_call: TRBJ2-2
v_call: TRBV6-1
cdr3_aa: CASSQPVTGTGGSGELFF
cdr3_nt: TGTGCCAGCAGTCAACCCGTTACCGGGACAGGGGGGTCCGGGGAGCTGTTTTTT

clone_size: -
d_call: -
j_call: TRBJ2-7
v_call: TRBV4-1
cdr3_aa: CASSQDRAQEQYF
cdr3_nt: TGCGCCAGCAGCCAAGACAGGGCTCAAGAGCAGTACTTC

clone_size: many
d_call: TRBD2
j_call: TRBJ2-5
v_call: TRBV20-1
cdr3_aa: CSARGDRGGETQYF
cdr3_nt: TGCAGTGCTAGGGGGGACCGGGGGGGAGAGACCCAGTACTTC

clone_size: many
d_call: -
j_call: TRBJ1-2
v_call: TRBV2
cdr3_aa: CASAGGGYTF
cdr3_nt: TGTGCCAGCGCCGGGGGCGGCTACACCTTC

clone_size: -
d_call: -
j_call: TRBJ2-1
v_call: TRBV20-1
cdr3_aa: CSANSRVLTNYNEQFF
cdr3_nt: TGCAGTGCTAATTCTAGGGTCCTGACTAACTACAATGAGCAGTTCTTC

clone_size: -
d_call: TRBD1
j_call: TRBJ1-2
v_call: TRBV27
cdr3_aa: CASRGVRDRSPYGYTF
cdr3_nt: TGTGCCAGCAGAGGGGTCCGGGACAGGAGTCCCTATGGCTACACCTTC

clone_size: many
d_call: -
j_call: TRBJ1-1
v_call: TRBV28
cdr3_aa: CASSFKGRAFF
cdr3_nt: TGTGCCAGCAGTTTCAAGGGTAGAGCTTTCTTT

clone_size: many
d_call: -
j_call: TRBJ2-7
v_call: TRBV29-1
cdr3_aa: CSVSRRGTDYEQYF
cdr3_nt: TGCAGCGTAAGTAGGAGGGGGACAGACTACGAGCAGTACTTC

clone_size: -
d_call: -
j_call: TRBJ2-4
v_call: TRBV30
cdr3_aa: CAWSRAAKNIQYF
cdr3_nt: TGTGCCTGGAGTAGAGCTGCCAAAAACATTCAGTACTTC

clone_size: many
d_call: -
j_call: TRBJ1-2
v_call: TRBV6-5
cdr3_aa: CASSFADRANYGDTF
cdr3_nt: TGTGCCAGCAGTTTTGCTGACAGAGCTAACTATGGCGACACCTTC

clone_size: many
d_call: -
j_call: TRBJ1-1
v_call: TRBV7-9
cdr3_aa: CASSGGIMNTEAFF
cdr3_nt: TGTGCCAGCAGCGGAGGGATCATGAACACTGAAGCTTTCTTT

clone_size: many
d_call: TRBD2
j_call: TRBJ2-2
v_call: TRBV11-1
cdr3_aa: CASSLGPSGRATGELFF
cdr3_nt: TGTGCCAGCAGCTTAGGACCTAGCGGGAGGGCCACCGGGGAGCTGTTTTTT

clone_size: many
d_call: TRBD1
j_call: TRBJ1-6
v_call: TRBV11-2
cdr3_aa: CASSLTGYYNSPLHF
cdr3_nt: TGTGCCAGCAGCCTGACAGGGTACTATAATTCACCCCTCCACTTT

clone_size: few
d_call: TRBD2
j_call: TRBJ2-7
v_call: TRBV3-1
cdr3_aa: CASSPSGEVYEQYF
cdr3_nt: TGTGCCAGCAGCCCCAGCGGGGAGGTTTACGAGCAGTACTTC

clone_size: many
d_call: -
j_call: TRBJ2-7
v_call: TRBV6-1
cdr3_aa: CASSASPGNGYEQYF
cdr3_nt: TGTGCCAGCAGCGCCAGCCCCGGGAATGGCTACGAGCAGTACTTC

clone_size: -
d_call: -
j_call: TRBJ2-7
v_call: TRBV10-3
cdr3_aa: CAISEREISYEQYF
cdr3_nt: TGTGCCATCAGTGAACGGGAAATATCCTACGAGCAGTACTTC

clone_size: many
d_call: -
j_call: TRBJ1-1
v_call: TRBV6-1
cdr3_aa: CASSERERAGAFF
cdr3_nt: TGTGCCAGCAGTGAAAGGGAAAGGGCAGGAGCTTTCTTT

clone_size: few
d_call: TRBD1
j_call: TRBJ1-1
v_call: TRBV5-1
cdr3_aa: CASSGDRGGNTEAFF
cdr3_nt: TGCGCCAGCAGCGGCGACAGGGGAGGGAACACTGAAGCTTTCTTT

clone_size: -
d_call: -
j_call: TRBJ1-3
v_call: TRBV30
cdr3_aa: CAIHGGSGNTIYF
cdr3_nt: TGTGCCATACACGGGGGCTCTGGAAACACCATATATTTT

clone_size: many
d_call: TRBD1
j_call: TRBJ2-5
v_call: TRBV30
cdr3_aa: CAWTGGRETQYF
cdr3_nt: TGTGCCTGGACAGGGGGCAGGGAGACCCAGTACTTC

clone_size: many
d_call: -
j_call: TRBJ1-1
v_call: TRBV19
cdr3_aa: CASRQTARSAEAFF
cdr3_nt: TGTGCCAGTCGCCAGACGGCCCGTAGTGCTGAAGCTTTCTTT

clone_size: many
d_call: -
j_call: TRBJ2-7
v_call: TRBV6-2/TRBV6-3
cdr3_aa: CASSTYYEQYF
cdr3_nt: TGTGCCAGCAGTACCTACTACGAGCAGTACTTC